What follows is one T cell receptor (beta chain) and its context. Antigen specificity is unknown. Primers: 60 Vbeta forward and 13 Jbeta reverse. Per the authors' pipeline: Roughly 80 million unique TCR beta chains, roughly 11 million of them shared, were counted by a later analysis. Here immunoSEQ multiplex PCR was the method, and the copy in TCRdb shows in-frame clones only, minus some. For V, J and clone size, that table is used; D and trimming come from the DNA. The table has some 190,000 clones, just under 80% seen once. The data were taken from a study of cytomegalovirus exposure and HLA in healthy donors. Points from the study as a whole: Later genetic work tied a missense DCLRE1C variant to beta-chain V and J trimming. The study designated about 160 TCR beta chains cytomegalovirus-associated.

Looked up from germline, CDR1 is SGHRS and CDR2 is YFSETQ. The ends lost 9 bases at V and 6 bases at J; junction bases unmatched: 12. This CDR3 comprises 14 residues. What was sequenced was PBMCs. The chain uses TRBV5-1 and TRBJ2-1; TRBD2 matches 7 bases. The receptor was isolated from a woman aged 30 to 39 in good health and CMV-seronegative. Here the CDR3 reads CATGRASEANEQFF. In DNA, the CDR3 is TGCGCCACGGGGAGGGCTAGTGAAGCCAATGAGCAGTTCTTC.